These 18 T cell receptor beta chains were all obtained from the same sample, sequenced in a study of T-cell reconstitution after alpha-beta-depleted transplantation in children. TCRbeta library preparation incorporated unique molecular identifiers. TCRdb reprocessed the PCR reads with MiXCR, giving one entry per CDR3 protein. The data contain 700,000 or so distinct CDR3 sequences, around 13% of them singletons. The starting material was PBMCs, obtained before TCRalphabeta/CD19-depleted stem cell transplant. These receptors were obtained from a girl aged 2-10 years with congenital amegakaryocytic thrombocytopenia, due to receive a stem cell transplant.

A few counts support this clonotype. The genes are TRBV24-1 and TRBJ2-2, with D unclear. The ends were cut back, 4 bases at V and 6 bases at J, with 8 bases in the middle. Germline lookup yields CDR1 KGHDR and CDR2 SFDVKD. This CDR3 has 13 residues. The CDR3 reads CATSELLAGELFF. CDR3 sequence (DNA): TGTGCCACCAGTGAGTTATTGGCCGGGGAGCTGTTTTTT.

In its sample, this clonotype was seen many times. The chain joins TRBV4-1 to TRBJ2-1; 11 bases line up with TRBD2. Germline V gene data show CDR1 as MGHRA and CDR2 as YSYEKL. Unmatched junction bases numbered 3, after V lost 2 bases and J lost 6 bases. The CDR3 is made up of 15 amino acids. CDR3 nucleotide sequence: TGCGCCAGCAGCCAAAGAGGACTAGCGGGCAATGAGCAGTTCTTC. Its translation: CASSQRGLAGNEQFF.

The table lists this clonotype with many counts. The chain recombines TRBV15 with TRBJ1-2; tentative D call: TRBD1 (6 bases). Germline CDR1 and CDR2: LNHNV and YYDKDF (reference sequence). This CDR3 comprises 13 residues. V gave up 3 bases and J gave up 6 bases, with 11 bases separating them. The CDR3 loop reads CATSRENRDGYTF. For the CDR3, the DNA is TGTGCCACCAGCAGGGAAAACAGGGATGGCTACACCTTC.

Many counts were recorded for this clonotype. This chain links TRBV12-3 or TRBV12-4 with TRBJ1-2; weak D call: TRBD1 (5 bases). The V end lost 2 bases, the J end lost 4 bases, and 14 bases lay between the germline ends. The CDR3 consists of 15 residues. The CDR3 reads CASSLPTAFGYGYTF. The CDR3, as DNA: TGTGCCAGCAGTTTACCGACAGCTTTCGGCTATGGCTACACCTTC.

The chain couples TRBV5-1 to TRBJ2-5; the match to TRBD2 covers 7 bases. Germline-derived CDR1 and CDR2 are SGHRS and YFSETQ. This CDR3 spans 12 amino acids. The V gene end was trimmed by 9 bases and the J gene end by 7 bases; junction bases not matched to a gene: 9. The CDR3 here is CATNDPGGTQYF. Written as DNA, the CDR3 is TGCGCCACCAACGACCCGGGAGGGACCCAGTACTTC.

At least ten counts were recorded for this clonotype. The chain is built from TRBV5-1 and TRBJ2-1; no clear D. The CDR3 consists of 14 residues. Germline CDR1 SGHRS, CDR2 YFSETQ. The ends were cut back, 1 base at V and 7 bases at J, with 12 bases in the middle. CDR3 DNA sequence: TGCGCCAGCAGCTTGATAGCTGAAGGGAATGAGCAGTTCTTC. Amino acid sequence: CASSLIAEGNEQFF.

This chain joins TRBV11-2 and TRBJ2-2, with D hard to call. The CDR3 is 16 amino acids. CDR1 is SGHAT and CDR2 is FQNNGV in the germline V gene. V gave up 1 base and J gave up 1 base, with 10 bases separating them. The CDR3 DNA sequence: TGTGCCAGCAGCTTAGGCTCTTGGCGGAACACCGGGGAGCTGTTTTTT. Translated: CASSLGSWRNTGELFF.

This clonotype was counted many times. The chain links TRBV5-1 to TRBJ1-5, with 7 bases lining up with TRBD1. This CDR3 contains 17 residues. Germline loops: CDR1 SGHRS, CDR2 YFSETQ. V dropped 3 bases and J dropped 5; count of bases not matched to a gene: 14. The CDR3 region has the DNA TGCGCCAGCAGCTGGAGGCAATCAGGGGGGATTGATCAGCCCCAGCATTTT. As protein: CASSWRQSGGIDQPQHF.

This clonotype was recorded a few times. At one of its ends the junction is not consistent with the germline gene, which may arise from a read error. The genes are TRBV6-1 and TRBJ1-5; TRBD1 agrees at 7 bases. This CDR3 region has 12 residues. Germline assignment: CDR1 MNHNS and CDR2 SASEGT. The CDR3 DNA sequence: TGTGCCAGCAGACAACCGGGACAGATCGAATATTTT. Protein product: CASRQPGQIEYF.

As to this clonotype: A read error may produce the germline difference seen at one junction end. V and J are TRBV5-1 and TRBJ2-1; TRBD2 matches 9 bases. The germline CDR1 and CDR2 sequences are SGHRS and YFSETQ. The CDR3 consists of 16 residues. CDR3 sequence: CASSHPSGGSYSEQFF. The CDR3 coding sequence is TGCGCCAGCAGCCACCCAAGCGGGGGGTCCTACAGTGAGCAGTTCTTC.

This clonotype was observed many times. The chain uses TRBV4-1 and TRBJ2-1; 7 positions match TRBD2. Losses at the gene ends were 0 bases for V and 4 bases for J; bases not matched to a gene: 9. This CDR3 comprises 17 residues. The germline CDR1 and CDR2 sequences are MGHRA and YSYEKL. The CDR3 DNA sequence: TGCGCCAGCAGCCAAGAGTTACGGCTAGCGGTATACAATGAGCAGTTCTTC. Its protein is CASSQELRLAVYNEQFF.

The V call is TRBV30, the J call TRBJ2-1, with D unresolved. V lost 2 bases to trimming and J lost 3 bases, with 14 bases between them. Per germline, CDR1 GTSNPN and CDR2 SVGIG (reference sequence). The CDR3 is 15 residues long. The CDR3 loop reads CAWSISLSVYNEQFF. CDR3 sequence (DNA): TGTGCCTGGAGTATAAGTTTATCAGTCTACAATGAGCAGTTCTTC.

CDR3 DNA: TGTGCCAGCAAAGTACAGGGGGAAGGGTCGCATGAGCAGTTCTTC. Amino acid sequence: CASKVQGEGSHEQFF. The chain uses TRBV12-3 or TRBV12-4 and TRBJ2-1, with 8 bases fitting TRBD1. The CDR3 runs to 15 residues. Unmatched junction bases numbered 13, after V lost 7 bases and J lost 8 bases.

The chain combines TRBV12-3 or TRBV12-4 with TRBJ2-1, with D perhaps TRBD1 (6 bases). The CDR3 spans 17 residues. The ends were cut back, 1 base at V and 4 bases at J, with 17 bases in the middle. The CDR3 DNA is TGTGCCAGCAGTTTAGGCAATAGGGGGTTCGAGTACAATGAGCAGTTCTTC. Protein sequence: CASSLGNRGFEYNEQFF.

This clonotype was counted many times. V and J are TRBV20-1 and TRBJ2-7; tentatively, D is TRBD1 (6 bases). The CDR3 is 14 residues long. Looked up from germline, CDR1 is DFQATT and CDR2 is SNEGSKA (reference sequence). The V end was cut by 6 bases, the J end by 2 bases, with 17 bases between. This chain's CDR3 is CSASGAGAPYEQYF. The CDR3 region has the DNA TGCAGTGCCAGTGGGGCAGGGGCCCCCTACGAGCAGTACTTC.

The rearrangement uses TRBV29-1 and TRBJ1-4, with D possibly matching TRBD1 (5 bases). CDR1 SQVTM and CDR2 ANQGSEA come from the germline V gene. CDR3 length: 13 residues. V was shortened by 8 bases and J by 8 bases, with 18 bases between the two germline ends. DNA for the CDR3: TGCAGCTCCCTGGAGGTGGGGGAGGAAAAACTGTTTTTT. It translates to CSSLEVGEEKLFF.

The chain joins TRBV10-3 to TRBJ2-1; possible D gene TRBD2, 5 bases. The CDR3 consists of 15 residues. The V gene lost 5 bases and the J gene lost 0 bases, with 11 bases spanning the gap. CDR1 is ENHRY, CDR2 SYGVKD, per germline. CDR3 sequence (DNA): TGTGCCATCAGTAGCGGATTATACTCCTACAATGAGCAGTTCTTC. This gives the protein CAISSGLYSYNEQFF.

This clonotype has just a few counts. The chain couples TRBV20-1 to TRBJ2-1; D possibly uses TRBD1 or TRBD2 (6 bases each). Germline assignment: CDR1 DFQATT and CDR2 SNEGSKA (reference sequence). The CDR3 extends over 15 amino acids. With 6 bases removed from V and 0 bases from J, the gap between germline ends came to 15 bases. The CDR3 sequence is CSARKGGSSYNEQFF. In DNA, the CDR3 is TGCAGTGCCCGGAAAGGGGGGAGCTCCTACAATGAGCAGTTCTTC.